Listed below are T cell receptor beta chains from one sample, sequenced in a study of blood T cell repertoires in COVID-19. Method: immunoSEQ multiplex PCR; TCRdb's copy keeps in-frame clones and lacks some. The sample contains about 200,000 clones, 89% of which appear only once. The specimen was peripheral blood. The origin of the receptors is a man aged 35-49 years with acute or convalescent COVID-19. The CDR3 runs from the conserved cysteine through the conserved F or W. The D gene is left open where the match is weak. Size is omitted from some rows. Given values are once, few, many or a class for expanded clones.

clone size,V gene,D gene,J gene,CDR3 DNA,CDR3 protein
-,TRBV11-3,TRBD2,TRBJ2-2,TGTGCCAGCAGCCCGGGGACTAGCGGGGGAACCGGGGAGCTGTTTTTT,CASSPGTSGGTGELFF
-,TRBV5-1,-,TRBJ1-2,TGCGCCAGCAGCTTGCAGACAGGAGCTAACTATGGCTACACCTTC,CASSLQTGANYGYTF
-,TRBV30,TRBD1,TRBJ1-6,TGTGCCTGGAGTCCTGACAGGGTGCGACTGGGTTCACCCCTCCACTTT,CAWSPDRVRLGSPLHF
once,TRBV5-4,-,TRBJ2-7,TGTGCCAGCAGCCCGGACACAAACTACGAGCAGTACTTC,CASSPDTNYEQYF
-,TRBV7-2,TRBD1,TRBJ1-2,TGTGCCAGCAGCTTAGTTCTCGGACAGGGGGCGTATGGCTACACCTTC,CASSLVLGQGAYGYTF
once,TRBV5-5,-,TRBJ2-7,TGTGCCAGCAGCTGGGCAGGGGCCAGCTCCTACGAGCAGTACTTC,CASSWAGASSYEQYF
once,TRBV7-9,-,TRBJ1-5,TGTGCCAGCAGCTTAGAAAGGGGGATCGGCAATCAGCCCCAGCATTTT,CASSLERGIGNQPQHF
-,TRBV7-8,-,TRBJ1-4,TGTGCCAGCAGCTTCGGACAGCTTACTAATGAAAAACTGTTTTTT,CASSFGQLTNEKLFF
-,TRBV18,TRBD1,TRBJ2-5,TGTGCCAGCTCACCAGTAACAGGGGGCCAAGAGACCCAGTACTTC,CASSPVTGGQETQYF
-,TRBV27,-,TRBJ2-3,TGTGCCAGCAGGCAAGTCAGGGGCACAGATACGCAGTATTTT,CASRQVRGTDTQYF
-,TRBV27,-,TRBJ1-5,TGTGCCAGCAGTTTAAAAAGCCCAGGACAATATAGCAATCAGCCCCAGCATTTT,CASSLKSPGQYSNQPQHF
-,TRBV19,TRBD2,TRBJ2-3,TGTGCCAGTAGTATCTCCGTAGGGGCTAGCGGGGGGGCCACAGATACGCAGTATTTT,CASSISVGASGGATDTQYF
-,TRBV13,-,TRBJ2-4,TGTGCCAGCAGCTTACGGGGATCTGGCAAAAACATTCAGTACTTC,CASSLRGSGKNIQYF
once,TRBV5-6,TRBD1,TRBJ1-5,TGTGCCAGCAGCTTGGCCAGGGGGAGCAATCAGCCCCAGCATTTT,CASSLARGSNQPQHF
-,TRBV5-1,TRBD1,TRBJ2-6,TGCGCCAGCAGCTTGCCGGACAGGGGGCGTCCCGGGGCCAACGTCCTGACTTTC,CASSLPDRGRPGANVLTF
-,TRBV19,-,TRBJ2-7,TGTGCCACTACTCCGGGACACCCCTACGAGCAGTACTTC,CATTPGHPYEQYF
-,TRBV6-5,-,TRBJ2-3,TGTGCCAGCAGTTACCAGGACGGAGGGGATACGCAGTATTTT,CASSYQDGGDTQYF
-,TRBV4-2,TRBD1,TRBJ1-6,TGTGCCAGCAGCCACCCCGGAACAGGGGGTGATTCACCCCTCCACTTT,CASSHPGTGGDSPLHF
-,TRBV5-1,-,TRBJ2-3,TGCGCCAGCAGCTCGGGGGGCACAGATACGCAGTATTTT,CASSSGGTDTQYF
-,TRBV27,TRBD1,TRBJ1-2,TGTGCCAGCAGTTTATCAGGGGGCGGGATCTATGGCTACACCTTC,CASSLSGGGIYGYTF
-,TRBV9,-,TRBJ1-1,TGTGCCAGCAGCGCCGCAGGGAACACTGAAGCTTTCTTT,CASSAAGNTEAFF
-,TRBV5-5,-,TRBJ1-4,TGTGCCAGCAGCTTAACAGGTCTTGAAAAACTGTTTTTT,CASSLTGLEKLFF
-,TRBV7-2,-,TRBJ2-1,TGTGCCAGCAGCTCGGCCTACAATGAGCAGTTCTTC,CASSSAYNEQFF
-,TRBV2,-,TRBJ1-1,TGTGCCAGCAGCCGACAGTGGAACACTGAAGCTTTCTTT,CASSRQWNTEAFF
-,TRBV13,-,TRBJ2-5,TGTGCCAGCAGCTTATTCCAGGGGGGTTCTCCCCGGACCCAGTACTTC,CASSLFQGGSPRTQYF
-,TRBV7-6,TRBD1,TRBJ2-1,TGTGCCAGCAGCCTCTCTCCAGGGACAGACTACAATGAGCAGTTCTTC,CASSLSPGTDYNEQFF
-,TRBV5-1,TRBD2,TRBJ2-2,TGCGCCAGCAGCTTGGTTTTGGATGCGGGAGTCACCGGGGAGCTGTTTTTT,CASSLVLDAGVTGELFF
-,TRBV5-1,TRBD1,TRBJ1-1,TGCGCCAGCAACGACAGGGGCTGGAACACTGAAGCTTTCTTT,CASNDRGWNTEAFF
-,TRBV9,TRBD1,TRBJ1-2,TGTGCCAGCAGCGTAAATCTAGGACAGGGAGAAGGCTACACCTTC,CASSVNLGQGEGYTF
-,TRBV5-4,-,TRBJ2-7,TGTGCCAGCAGCCCATCGCCCTCAGATCGCGAGCAGTACTTC,CASSPSPSDREQYF
-,TRBV6-5,TRBD2,TRBJ2-5,TGTGCCAGCAGCCGACTAGCGCGTCAAGAGACCCAGTACTTC,CASSRLARQETQYF
-,TRBV3-1/TRBV3-2,-,TRBJ2-7,TGTGCCAGCAGCCAAACAGGGGGGGCCTACGAGCAGTACTTC,CASSQTGGAYEQYF
-,TRBV18,-,TRBJ2-2,TGTGCCAGCTCACCCAGGGGATCGAACACCGGGGAGCTGTTTTTT,CASSPRGSNTGELFF
-,TRBV11-3,TRBD1,TRBJ1-6,TGTGCCAGCAGCTCTAGATCCCCGGACAGGGAAAGCCAATATAATTCACCCCTCCACTTT,CASSSRSPDRESQYNSPLHF
-,TRBV3-1/TRBV3-2,TRBD2,TRBJ2-7,TGTGCCAGCAGCCAAGATCGGGCGGGGGGAATCTACGAGCAGTACTTC,CASSQDRAGGIYEQYF
-,TRBV11-2,-,TRBJ2-3,TGTGCCAGCAGCCCATCAGGATATACGCAGTATTTT,CASSPSGYTQYF
-,TRBV7-2,-,TRBJ2-1,TGTGCCAGCAGCTTAGGCCCGGCGGAAACCTTGGACAATGAGCAGTTCTTC,CASSLGPAETLDNEQFF
-,TRBV30,-,TRBJ1-2,TGTGCCTGGAGTGTAATCCGGGGAGGTTACACCTTC,CAWSVIRGGYTF
-,TRBV7-2,TRBD1,TRBJ1-2,TGTGCCAGCAGCGTGGACAGGCGGGGCTACACCTTC,CASSVDRRGYTF
-,TRBV6-5,TRBD2,TRBJ2-3,TGTGCCAGCACCCCGAGGGAGGGAAGGGCAGATACGCAGTATTTT,CASTPREGRADTQYF
-,TRBV18,TRBD1,TRBJ1-5,TGTGCCAGCTCACCATCTCGAAACAGGGGTGATCAGCCCCAGCATTTT,CASSPSRNRGDQPQHF
-,TRBV14,TRBD1,TRBJ2-5,TGTGCCAGCAGGAGACAGGGATTACAAGAGACCCAGTACTTC,CASRRQGLQETQYF
-,TRBV6-4,-,TRBJ2-1,TGTGCCAGCCCCCTGGAGGATGAGCAGTTCTTC,CASPLEDEQFF
-,TRBV19,TRBD1,TRBJ2-5,TGTGCCAGTAGTATGCAGGGGGCCCAAGAGACCCAGTACTTC,CASSMQGAQETQYF
-,TRBV5-5,-,TRBJ1-1,TGTGCCAGCAGCTTTAGCGTCGCCGCTGAAGCTTTCTTT,CASSFSVAAEAFF
-,TRBV19,-,TRBJ1-2,TGTGCCTCTAAGGGGAACTATGGCTACACCTTC,CASKGNYGYTF